This T cell receptor beta chain stems from a study of T cell changes during pregnancy in multiple sclerosis. This CDR3 region has 17 residues. The germline V gene encodes CDR1 SGHVS and CDR2 FQNEAQ. Trimming pared 0 bases from V and 5 bases from J, leaving 19 bases between. Data came from immunoSEQ multiplex PCR; TCRdb stores just in-frame clones and leaves some out. The table shows 32,000 or so clones, with approximately 89% occurring only once. This clone was detected only once. The sequenced sample was CD8+ T cells from peripheral blood mononuclear cells, obtained in the second trimester of pregnancy. The TCR originated in a female donor with multiple sclerosis, enrolled in a pregnancy study. This rearrangement joins TRBV7-8 to TRBJ2-5; a weak D match, TRBD2 (6 bases). CDR3 loop: CASSLARTRGGGETQYF. The CDR3 nucleotides are TGTGCCAGCAGCTTAGCGCGAACGCGGGGCGGTGGGGAGACCCAGTACTTC.